The 14 T cell receptor beta chains below were found in one sample sequenced in a study of CD8+ T cells in alopecia areata. Reverse transcription of extracted RNA yielded cDNA, which provided the sequencing template. Clones were sequenced by immunoSEQ multiplex PCR, and TCRdb holds only the in-frame ones, with some missing. The profile shows roughly 140,000 clones, 82% of them singletons. Treatment denoted: oral pan-JAK inhibitor, 5-10 mg twice daily. This material consisted of CD8+ T cells sorted from blood, taken at week 4, from a patient treated with tofacitinib. These receptor sequences come from a human donor with alopecia areata.

This chain joins TRBV9 and TRBJ2-1; 8 nucleotides agree with TRBD2. Germline-derived CDR1 and CDR2 are SGDLS and YYNGEE. Trimming at V came to 4 bases and at J to 5 bases, leaving 17 bases not matched to a gene. The CDR3 extends over 18 amino acids. The CDR3 protein is CASSIGLATMKTDNEQFF. CDR3 coding DNA: TGTGCCAGCAGCATAGGACTAGCAACCATGAAAACCGACAATGAGCAGTTCTTC.

This chain joins TRBV29-1 and TRBJ2-3; 13 bases align to TRBD2. Per germline, CDR1 SQVTM and CDR2 ANQGSEA. J lost 5 bases, V lost 5 bases, and 10 bases had no gene match. There are 16 residues in the CDR3. CDR3 sequence reads: CSVISGTSGVVDTQYF. The CDR3, as DNA: TGCAGCGTTATCTCCGGGACTAGCGGGGTTGTAGATACGCAGTATTTT.

Written as DNA, the CDR3 is TGCGCCAGCTGGGACCCCCTACCGGGCACTGAAGCTTTCTTT. It codes for CASWDPLPGTEAFF. The chain has TRBV23-1 and TRBJ1-1, with D possibly matching TRBD1 (5 bases). TRBV23-1 is placed among ORFs of uncertain function. Trimming stripped 8 bases from V and 4 bases from J, with 17 bases between. This CDR3 is built from 14 residues.

This chain connects TRBV4-1 to TRBJ2-1; no clear D gene. The V gene lost 3 bases and the J gene lost 6 bases, with 3 bases spanning the gap. The germline gives CDR1 MGHRA, CDR2 YSYEKL. The CDR3 is made up of 11 amino acids. The CDR3 region is CASSHFNEQFF. CDR3 bases: TGCGCCAGCAGCCATTTCAATGAGCAGTTCTTC.

This chain connects TRBV2 to TRBJ2-7; D is unresolved. Germline CDR1 SNHLY, CDR2 FYNNEI. There are 16 residues in the CDR3. Trimming removed 0 bases at V and 3 bases at J, with 15 bases between. CDR3 in amino acids: CASSEAGEGSDYEQYF. Written as DNA, the CDR3 is TGTGCCAGCAGTGAAGCAGGAGAAGGTAGTGACTACGAGCAGTACTTC.

This sequence joins TRBV4-2 and TRBJ2-5; TRBD1 is a possible D gene (5 bases). The germline V gene has CDR1 LGHNA and CDR2 YNFKEQ. The CDR3 is 15 amino acids. Trimming stripped 1 base from V and 4 bases from J, with 13 bases between. The CDR3 sequence: CASSQGKGLGETQYF. As DNA, the CDR3 is TGTGCCAGCAGCCAAGGGAAGGGGTTGGGAGAGACCCAGTACTTC.

The CDR3: CASSLYNRMSGANVLTF. The CDR3 coding sequence is TGCGCCAGCAGCTTATACAACAGGATGTCTGGGGCCAACGTCCTGACTTTC. J is TRBJ2-6 and V is TRBV5-1; the D gene is possibly TRBD1 (5 bases). The CDR3 has 17 amino acids. In germline, CDR1 is SGHRS, CDR2 YFSETQ. The V and J ends lost 2 bases and 1 base respectively, with 13 bases between them. The whole variable domain, remainder taken from reference TRBV5-1 and TRBJ2-6, is KAGVTQTPRYLIKTRGQQVTLSCSPISGHRSVSWYQQTPGQGLQFLFEYFSETQRNKGNFPGRFSGRQFSNSRSEMNVSTLELGDSALYLCASSLYNRMSGANVLTFGAGSRLTVL.

V usage is TRBV7-8 and J usage is TRBJ2-2; D is unresolved. Germline assignment: CDR1 SGHVS and CDR2 FQNEAQ. The CDR3 loop spans 15 amino acids. The V end was cut by 1 base, the J end by 4 bases, with 10 bases between. CDR3 loop: CASSLDTSRTGELFF. The CDR3 DNA reads as TGTGCCAGCAGCTTAGACACTTCCCGCACCGGGGAGCTGTTTTTT.

The chain combines TRBV7-3 with TRBJ2-7; maybe TRBD1 (5 bases). Germline V gene sequence: CDR1 SGHTA, CDR2 FQGTGA. This CDR3 spans 14 amino acids. Between the trimmed V and J ends, which lost 1 base and 2 bases, there was a span of 9 bases. DNA of the CDR3: TGTGCCAGCAGCTTAATTCCAGGGACCTACGAGCAGTACTTC. It codes for CASSLIPGTYEQYF.

J is TRBJ2-5 and V is TRBV5-6, with D possibly called TRBD1 or TRBD2 (5 bases each). The CDR3 has 14 residues. In germline, CDR1 is SGHDT, CDR2 YYEEEE. The ends were cut back, 4 bases at V and 5 bases at J, with 15 bases in the middle. DNA of the CDR3: TGTGCCAGCAGCGTTGACCCGGGGCGGGAGACCCAGTACTTC. This sequence encodes CASSVDPGRETQYF.

The rearrangement uses TRBV5-6 and TRBJ2-7; D is ambiguous. V dropped 1 base and J dropped 5 bases, with 4 bases sitting between them. CDR3 length: 11 residues. Germline CDR1 SGHDT, CDR2 YYEEEE. The CDR3 bases are TGTGCCAGCAGCTTGTCGCACGAGCAGTACTTC. It yields the protein CASSLSHEQYF.

The rearrangement uses TRBV5-4 and TRBJ2-3; 10 bases line up with TRBD2. This CDR3 contains 15 residues. The germline CDR1 and CDR2 sequences are SGHNT and YYREEE (reference sequence). Trimming took 3 bases from V and 2 from J; bases not matched to a gene: 3. This CDR3 reads CASSSLAGDTDTQYF. Written as DNA, the CDR3 is TGTGCCAGCAGCTCCCTAGCGGGGGACACAGATACGCAGTATTTT. The full variable domain, its missing parts supplied by reference TRBV5-4 and TRBJ2-3, is ETGVTQSPTHLIKTRGQQVTLRCSSQSGHNTVSWYQQALGQGPQFIFQYYREEENGRGNFPPRFSGLQFPNYSSELNVNALELDDSALYLCASSSLAGDTDTQYFGPGTRLTVL.

This clone was detected only a few times. The V gene is TRBV7-2, the J gene TRBJ1-4; D not resolved. The CDR3 loop spans 14 amino acids. Trimming removed 1 base from V and 10 bases from J, with 13 bases in between. Germline V gene sequence: CDR1 SGHTA, CDR2 FQGNSA. CDR3 in amino acids: CASSLEGLAAKLFF. Written as DNA, the CDR3 is TGTGCCAGCAGCTTAGAGGGTTTGGCTGCAAAACTGTTTTTT.

CDR3: CASSQSRVRVSGNTIYF. Written as DNA, the CDR3 is TGCGCCAGCAGCCAAAGTCGGGTGAGGGTATCTGGAAACACCATATATTTT. The V and J genes are TRBV4-3 and TRBJ1-3; D is uncertain. The germline gives CDR1 LGHNA, CDR2 YSLEER. Trimming cost V 2 bases and J 1 base, with 15 bases left between them. The CDR3 is 17 residues long.